These 8 T cell receptor beta chains were all obtained from the same sample, sequenced in a study of blood T cell repertoires in COVID-19. Only in-frame clones appear in the TCRdb table, and some are missing; sequencing was by immunoSEQ multiplex PCR. Of roughly 130,000 clones listed, about 80% are singletons. The sample taken for sequencing was peripheral blood. These receptors were obtained from a woman of 80 years or more with acute or convalescent COVID-19.

The CDR3 DNA reads TGTGCCAGCAGAAGAACAGGGGGCGATGGCTACACCTTC. Protein sequence: CASRRTGGDGYTF. The V and J genes are TRBV6-4 and TRBJ1-2; TRBD1 aligns across 9 bases. The CDR3 extends over 13 amino acids. Germline CDR1 and CDR2: MRHNA and SNTAGT. Trimming at V came to 6 bases and at J to 6 bases, leaving 5 bases not matched to a gene.

The chain uses TRBV7-2 and TRBJ1-5; D is unclear. V shed 2 bases and J shed 5 bases, with 7 bases lying between them. The CDR3 loop spans 13 amino acids. The V gene's germline CDR1 is SGHTA and CDR2 FQGNSA. The CDR3: CASSLRQDQPQHF. The DNA of the CDR3 is TGTGCCAGCAGCTTACGACAAGATCAGCCCCAGCATTTT.

The V gene is TRBV7-3, the J gene TRBJ1-2; D may be TRBD1 (5 bases). V shed 5 bases and J shed 7 bases, with 11 bases lying between them. The CDR3 extends over 12 amino acids. Germline CDR1 SGHTA, CDR2 FQGTGA. The CDR3 loop reads CASSSGARGYTF. As DNA, the CDR3 is TGTGCCAGCAGCAGCGGGGCGCGTGGCTACACCTTC.

The chain is built from TRBV29-1 and TRBJ1-5; D is possibly TRBD1 (5 bases). Trimming pared 4 bases from V and 4 bases from J, leaving 17 bases between. CDR1 SQVTM and CDR2 ANQGSEA come from the germline V gene. The CDR3 totals 15 residues. The CDR3 is CSVAMSGGRNQPQHF. The CDR3 DNA reads as TGCAGCGTTGCCATGAGCGGGGGACGGAATCAGCCCCAGCATTTT. Complete variable domain (other parts from reference TRBV29-1 and TRBJ1-5): SAVISQKPSRDICQRGTSLTIQCQVDSQVTMMFWYRQQPGQSLTLIATANQGSEATYESGFVIDKFPISRPNLTFSTLTVSNMSPEDSSIYLCSVAMSGGRNQPQHFGDGTRLSIL.

The chain uses TRBV7-2 and TRBJ1-4; 12 positions match TRBD1. The germline gives CDR1 SGHTA, CDR2 FQGNSA. This CDR3 is 16 amino acids long. J gave up 8 bases and V 5 bases, and 9 bases lay outside the gene matches. CDR3 in DNA: TGTGCCAGCAGCCCGGGACAGGGGGCGCTTTGGGAAAAACTGTTTTTT. This gives the protein CASSPGQGALWEKLFF.

V and J are TRBV27 and TRBJ1-6, with 9 nucleotides matching TRBD1. Germline CDR1 and CDR2: MNHEY and SMNVEV (reference sequence). V dropped 5 bases and J dropped 7; count of bases not matched to a gene: 3. The CDR3 has 14 residues. This chain's CDR3 is CASSVQGANSPLHF. The CDR3 region has the DNA TGTGCCAGCAGTGTACAGGGGGCCAATTCACCCCTCCACTTT.

The rearrangement joins TRBV9 to TRBJ2-5, with D perhaps matching TRBD2 (5 bases). The CDR3 loop spans 15 amino acids. V was trimmed by 0 bases and J by 4 bases, leaving 13 bases between them. CDR1 SGDLS and CDR2 YYNGEE come from the germline V gene. CDR3 amino acids: CASSVGVEGRETQYF. CDR3 coding DNA: TGTGCCAGCAGCGTAGGTGTTGAGGGCCGAGAGACCCAGTACTTC.

The chain employs TRBV28 and TRBJ1-3; 7 nucleotides line up with TRBD1. This CDR3 spans 14 amino acids. With V trimmed by 7 bases and J by 2 bases, 5 bases remained unmatched. Per the germline V gene, CDR1 is MDHEN and CDR2 is SYDVKM. CDR3 nucleotides: TGTGCCAGCAAAGCCGGGACAGCTGGAAACACCATATATTTT. It codes for CASKAGTAGNTIYF.